A selection of T cell receptor beta chains follows, all from one sample in a study of blood T cell repertoires in COVID-19. Here immunoSEQ multiplex PCR was the method, and the copy in TCRdb shows in-frame clones only, minus some. The sample has about 300,000 clones; 87% are singletons. Sequenced sample: peripheral blood. These TCRs come from a woman aged 40 to 50 who had recovered from COVID-19. Both conserved end residues are part of each CDR3.

TRBV18	TRBJ2-3	CASSFPGLRSTDTQYF
TRBV5-8	TRBJ2-7	CAPRLSSYEQYF
TRBV3-1/TRBV3-2	TRBJ2-7	CASSLDRGRDEQYF
TRBV30	TRBJ1-5	CAWSLKGQGYQPQHF
TRBV19	TRBJ1-5	CASSIRGESWEGQHF
TRBV5-5	TRBJ2-3	CASSYTPTGLDTQYF
TRBV5-1	TRBJ2-7	CASSLDPSSYEQYF
TRBV6-5	TRBJ1-2	CASSYSGEGYTF
TRBV7-9	TRBJ1-2	CASSLGLAGVPGDYGYTF
TRBV2	TRBJ1-3	CASSPGQAYSGNTIYF
TRBV3-1/TRBV3-2	TRBJ2-2	CASSQVSTGELFF
TRBV7-2	TRBJ2-3	CASSLARNTDTQYF
TRBV5-1	TRBJ2-3	CASSLGDRGEDTQYF
TRBV6-5	TRBJ1-6	CASSYSGNGGPLHF
TRBV5-1	TRBJ2-5	CASSFLEKETQYF
TRBV7-9	TRBJ1-5	CASSHATGNNQPQHF
TRBV5-6	TRBJ1-3	CASSLDRGNTIYF
TRBV18	TRBJ1-5	CASSPTGTPGRPQHF
TRBV12-3/TRBV12-4	TRBJ2-4	CASSPLAKNIQYF
TRBV9	TRBJ2-5	CASSVGSGSGTQYF
TRBV6-6	TRBJ2-3	CASSYSIGSPDTQYF
TRBV5-1	TRBJ2-2	CASSPRAGTGDTGELFF